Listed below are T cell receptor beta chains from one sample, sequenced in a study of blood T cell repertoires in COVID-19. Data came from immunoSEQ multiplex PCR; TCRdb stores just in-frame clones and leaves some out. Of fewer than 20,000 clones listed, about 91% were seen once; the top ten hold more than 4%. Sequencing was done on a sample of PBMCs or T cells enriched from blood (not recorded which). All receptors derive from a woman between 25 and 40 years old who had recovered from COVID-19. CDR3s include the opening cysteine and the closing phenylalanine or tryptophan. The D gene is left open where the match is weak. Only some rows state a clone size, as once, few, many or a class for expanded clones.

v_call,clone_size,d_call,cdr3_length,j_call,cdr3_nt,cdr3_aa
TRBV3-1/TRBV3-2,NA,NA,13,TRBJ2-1,TGTGCCAGCAGCCAGGCCGAGCGTGGTGAGCAGTTCTTC,CASSQAERGEQFF
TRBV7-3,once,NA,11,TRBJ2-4,TGTGCCAGCCAAATTGAAAACATTCAGTACTTC,CASQIENIQYF
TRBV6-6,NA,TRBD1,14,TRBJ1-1,TGTGCCAGCAGTGAGGACAGGGTGGGAACTGAAGCTTTCTTT,CASSEDRVGTEAFF
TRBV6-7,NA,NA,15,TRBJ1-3,TGTGCCAGCATCGGCGGAGGGAGGAGTGGAAACACCATATATTTT,CASIGGGRSGNTIYF
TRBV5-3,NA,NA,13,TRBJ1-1,TGTATAACGGAGGGGCAGCCGAACACTGAAGCTTTCTTT,CITEGQPNTEAFF
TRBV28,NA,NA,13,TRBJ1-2,TGTGCCAGCAGTTTTCCCGGACAAGCTCAGGACACCTTC,CASSFPGQAQDTF
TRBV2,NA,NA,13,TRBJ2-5,TGTGCCAGCAGTGAAAACATCCAAGAGACCCAGTACTTC,CASSENIQETQYF
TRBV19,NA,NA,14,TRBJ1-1,TGTGCCAGTAGTCTGGAGGGTCGGGCCACTGAAGCTTTCTTT,CASSLEGRATEAFF
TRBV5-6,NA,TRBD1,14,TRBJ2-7,TGTGCCAGCAGCCCAACAGGGGTGTCCTACGAGCAGTACTTC,CASSPTGVSYEQYF
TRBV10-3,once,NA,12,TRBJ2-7,TGTGCCATCAGTGAAGAGGGTTACGAGCAGTACTTC,CAISEEGYEQYF
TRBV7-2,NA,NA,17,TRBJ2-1,TGTGCCAGCACAGTTTTCGCTGGGGGGGCCTCCTACAATGAGCAGTTCTTC,CASTVFAGGASYNEQFF
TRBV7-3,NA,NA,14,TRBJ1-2,TGTGCCAGCAGCTTACATAGAAGGCTGGAGGGCTACACCTTC,CASSLHRRLEGYTF
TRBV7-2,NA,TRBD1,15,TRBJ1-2,TGTGCCAGCAGCATTTCGGGACAGGGCATCTATGGCTACACCTTC,CASSISGQGIYGYTF
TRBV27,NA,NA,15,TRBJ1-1,TGTGCCAGCAGTTTATCAAGGGGGGGGAACACTGAAGCTTTCTTT,CASSLSRGGNTEAFF
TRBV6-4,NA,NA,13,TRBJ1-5,TGTGCCAGCAGTGACCAAGCCAATCAGCCCCAGCATTTT,CASSDQANQPQHF
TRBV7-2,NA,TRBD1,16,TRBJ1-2,TGTGCCAGCAGCCTAGGTACAGGGGCCGCCACCTATGGCTACACCTTC,CASSLGTGAATYGYTF
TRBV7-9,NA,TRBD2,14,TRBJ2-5,TGTGCCAGCAGCCCGAATAGCGGGGATGTGACCCAGTACTTC,CASSPNSGDVTQYF
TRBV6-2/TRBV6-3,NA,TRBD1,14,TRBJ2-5,TGTGCCAGCAGCCGACAGGGTGGCCAAGAGACCCAGTACTTC,CASSRQGGQETQYF
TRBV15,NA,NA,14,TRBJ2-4,TGTGCCACCAGCACGGGATCAGAGGAAAACATTCAGTACTTC,CATSTGSEENIQYF
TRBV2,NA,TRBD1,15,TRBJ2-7,TGTGCCAGCAGTCAGACCGGGACAGTTAACTACGAGCAGTACTTC,CASSQTGTVNYEQYF
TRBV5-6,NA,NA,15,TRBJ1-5,TGTGCCAGCAGCTTAGACAGGTCCCCGAATCAGCCCCAGCATTTT,CASSLDRSPNQPQHF
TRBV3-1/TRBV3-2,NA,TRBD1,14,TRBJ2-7,TGTGCCAGCAGCTCTGGGACAGGGACGCACGAGCAGTACTTC,CASSSGTGTHEQYF
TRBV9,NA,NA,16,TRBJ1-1,TGTGCCAGCAGCGTAGTTGAGTTTGGGGGGTACACTGAAGCTTTCTTT,CASSVVEFGGYTEAFF
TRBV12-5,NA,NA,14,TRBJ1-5,TGTGCTAGTGGTCCGGGACAACCCAATCAGCCCCAGCATTTT,CASGPGQPNQPQHF
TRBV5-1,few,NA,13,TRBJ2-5,TGCGCCAGCAGCTTGGTGCCGGAAGAGACCCAGTACTTC,CASSLVPEETQYF
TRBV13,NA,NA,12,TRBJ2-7,TGTGCCAGCAGCTTACACTTCCGGGAGCAGTACTTC,CASSLHFREQYF
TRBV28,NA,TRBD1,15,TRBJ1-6,TGTGCCAGCATTGCCGGGACAGGGTTTAATTCACCCCTCCACTTT,CASIAGTGFNSPLHF
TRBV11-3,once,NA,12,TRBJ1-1,TGTGCCAGCAGCTTACAGAACACTGAAGCTTTCTTT,CASSLQNTEAFF
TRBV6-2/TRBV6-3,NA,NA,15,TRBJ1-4,TGTGCCAGCAGTTTAAGTATCGAGGCGCATGAAAAACTGTTTTTT,CASSLSIEAHEKLFF
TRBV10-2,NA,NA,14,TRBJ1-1,TGCGCCAGCAGTGTGGACAGCTTAAACACTGAAGCTTTCTTT,CASSVDSLNTEAFF
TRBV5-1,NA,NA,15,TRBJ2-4,TGCGCCAGCAGCTTGGCCGGGGAAGCCAAAAACATTCAGTACTTC,CASSLAGEAKNIQYF
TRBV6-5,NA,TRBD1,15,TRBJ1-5,TGTGCCAGCAAGTCGGGGCAGGGGGGAAATCAGCCCCAGCATTTT,CASKSGQGGNQPQHF
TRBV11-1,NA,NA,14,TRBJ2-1,TGTGCCAGCGGAGACAGGATCTTGACCAATGAGCAGTTCTTC,CASGDRILTNEQFF
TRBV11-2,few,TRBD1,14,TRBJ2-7,TGTGCCAGCAGCTTACGAGGGACAGGGGTAGAGCAGTACTTC,CASSLRGTGVEQYF
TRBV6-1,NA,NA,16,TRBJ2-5,TGTGCCAGCAGTGAAGCTTTAGGCGGGGTTAGGGAGACCCAGTACTTC,CASSEALGGVRETQYF
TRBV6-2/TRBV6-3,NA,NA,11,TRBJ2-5,TGTGCCAGCAGCCACGGGGAGACCCAGTACTTC,CASSHGETQYF
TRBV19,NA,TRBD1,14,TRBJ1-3,TGTGCCAGTAGCCAGGACAGGAGTGGAAACACCATATATTTT,CASSQDRSGNTIYF
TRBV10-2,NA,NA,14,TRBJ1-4,TGCGCCAGCAGTGGAGGGAGAACTAATGAAAAACTGTTTTTT,CASSGGRTNEKLFF
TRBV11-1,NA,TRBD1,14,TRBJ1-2,TGTGCCAGCAGCCCCGGGACAGGGTACGATGGCTACACCTTC,CASSPGTGYDGYTF
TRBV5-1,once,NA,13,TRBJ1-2,TGCGCCAGCAGCGCAGGTATGAACTATGGCTACACCTTC,CASSAGMNYGYTF
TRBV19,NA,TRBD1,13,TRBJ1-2,TGTGCCAGTAACACGGGACAGAACTATGGCTACACCTTC,CASNTGQNYGYTF